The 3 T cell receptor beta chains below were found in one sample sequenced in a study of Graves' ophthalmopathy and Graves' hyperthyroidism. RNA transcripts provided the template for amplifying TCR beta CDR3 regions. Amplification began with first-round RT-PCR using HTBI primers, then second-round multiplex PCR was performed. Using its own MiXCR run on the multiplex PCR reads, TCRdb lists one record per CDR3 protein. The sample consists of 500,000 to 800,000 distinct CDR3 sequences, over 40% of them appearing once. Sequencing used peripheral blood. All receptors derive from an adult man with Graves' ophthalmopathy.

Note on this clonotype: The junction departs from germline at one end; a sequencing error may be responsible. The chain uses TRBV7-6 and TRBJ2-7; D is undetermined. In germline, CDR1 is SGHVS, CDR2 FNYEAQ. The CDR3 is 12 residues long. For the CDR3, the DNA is TGTGCCAGCAGGCAGAGCTCCTACGAGCAGCACTTC. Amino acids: CASRQSSYEQHF.

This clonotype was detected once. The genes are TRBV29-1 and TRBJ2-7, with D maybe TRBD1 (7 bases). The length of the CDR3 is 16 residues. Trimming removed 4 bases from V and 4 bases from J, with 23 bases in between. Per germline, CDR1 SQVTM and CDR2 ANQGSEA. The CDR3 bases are TGCAGCGTTGTTCCCGGACAGGCCGGGAGTTCGTACGAGCAGTACTTC. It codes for CSVVPGQAGSSYEQYF.

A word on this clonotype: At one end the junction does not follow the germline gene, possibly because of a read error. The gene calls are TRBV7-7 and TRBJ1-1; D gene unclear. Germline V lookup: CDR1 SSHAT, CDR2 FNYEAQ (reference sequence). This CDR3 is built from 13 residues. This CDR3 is CAGSQEGRTEAFF. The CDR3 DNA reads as TGTGCCGGCAGCCAAGAAGGTAGGACTGAAGCTTTCTTT.